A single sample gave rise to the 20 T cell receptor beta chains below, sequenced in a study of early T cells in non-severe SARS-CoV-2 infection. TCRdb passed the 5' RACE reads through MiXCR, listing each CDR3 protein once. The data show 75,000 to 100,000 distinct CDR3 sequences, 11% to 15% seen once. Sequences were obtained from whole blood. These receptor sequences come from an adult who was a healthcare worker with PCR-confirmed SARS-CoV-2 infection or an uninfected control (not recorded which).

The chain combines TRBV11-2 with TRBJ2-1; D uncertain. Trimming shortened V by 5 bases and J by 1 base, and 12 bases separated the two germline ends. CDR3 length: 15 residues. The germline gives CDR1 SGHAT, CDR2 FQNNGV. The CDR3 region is CASSPTIGSYNEQFF. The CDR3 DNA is TGTGCCAGCAGCCCCACTATAGGATCCTACAATGAGCAGTTCTTC.

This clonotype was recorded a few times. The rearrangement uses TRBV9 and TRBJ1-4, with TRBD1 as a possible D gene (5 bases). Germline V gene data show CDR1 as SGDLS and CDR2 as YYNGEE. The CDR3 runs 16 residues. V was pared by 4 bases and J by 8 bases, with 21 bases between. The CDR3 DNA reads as TGTGCCAGCAGCCCACACTTGGGGGACGGATCCGAAAAACTGTTTTTT. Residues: CASSPHLGDGSEKLFF.

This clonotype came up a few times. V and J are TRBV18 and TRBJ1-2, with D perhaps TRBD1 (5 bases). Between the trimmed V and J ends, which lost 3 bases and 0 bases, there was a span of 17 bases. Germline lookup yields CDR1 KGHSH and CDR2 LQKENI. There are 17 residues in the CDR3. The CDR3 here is CASSPIQGTGTNYGYTF. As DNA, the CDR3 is TGTGCCAGCTCACCTATTCAGGGAACAGGAACTAACTATGGCTACACCTTC.

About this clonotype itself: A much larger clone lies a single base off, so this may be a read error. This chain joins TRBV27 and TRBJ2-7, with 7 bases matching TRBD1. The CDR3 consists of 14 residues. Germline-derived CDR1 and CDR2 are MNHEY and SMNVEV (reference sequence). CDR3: CASSLTGRSYGQYF. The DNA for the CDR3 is TGTGCCAGCAGCTTGACAGGGCGGTCCTACGGGCAGTACTTC.

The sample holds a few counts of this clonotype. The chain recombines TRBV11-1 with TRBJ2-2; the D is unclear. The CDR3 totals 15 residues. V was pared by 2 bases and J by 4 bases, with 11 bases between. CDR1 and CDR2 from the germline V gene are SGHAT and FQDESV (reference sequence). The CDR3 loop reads CASSLQEMGTGELFF. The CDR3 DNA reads TGTGCCAGCAGCTTACAGGAGATGGGCACCGGGGAGCTGTTTTTT.

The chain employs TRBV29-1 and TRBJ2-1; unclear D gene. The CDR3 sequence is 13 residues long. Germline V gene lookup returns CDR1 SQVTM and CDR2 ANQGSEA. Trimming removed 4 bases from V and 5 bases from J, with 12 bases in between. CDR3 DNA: TGCAGCGTTGCTGGACCAGATCACAATGAGCAGTTCTTC. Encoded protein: CSVAGPDHNEQFF.

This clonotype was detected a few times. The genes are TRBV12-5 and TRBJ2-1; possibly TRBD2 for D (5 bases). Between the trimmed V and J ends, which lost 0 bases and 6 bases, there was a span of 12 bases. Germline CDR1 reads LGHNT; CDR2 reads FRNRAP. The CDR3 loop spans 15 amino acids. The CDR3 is CASGLVHGILNEQFF. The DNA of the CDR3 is TGTGCTAGTGGTTTGGTACACGGGATTCTCAATGAGCAGTTCTTC.

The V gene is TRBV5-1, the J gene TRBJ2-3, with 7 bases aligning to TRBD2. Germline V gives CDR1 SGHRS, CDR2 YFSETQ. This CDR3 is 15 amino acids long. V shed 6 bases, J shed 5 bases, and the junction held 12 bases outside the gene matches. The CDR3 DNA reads TGCGCCAGCAACCTCGGGGGGACCACCAGAGATACGCAGTATTTT. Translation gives CASNLGGTTRDTQYF.

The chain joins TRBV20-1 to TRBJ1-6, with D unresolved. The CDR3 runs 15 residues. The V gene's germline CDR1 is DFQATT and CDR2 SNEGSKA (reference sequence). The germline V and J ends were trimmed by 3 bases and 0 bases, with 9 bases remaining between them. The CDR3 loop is CSASFRSSYNSPLHF. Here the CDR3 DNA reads TGCAGTGCTAGTTTCCGGAGCTCCTATAATTCACCCCTCCACTTT.

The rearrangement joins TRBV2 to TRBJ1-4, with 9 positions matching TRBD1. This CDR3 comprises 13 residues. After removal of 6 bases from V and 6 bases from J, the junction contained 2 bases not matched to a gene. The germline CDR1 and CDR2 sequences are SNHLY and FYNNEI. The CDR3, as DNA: TGTGCCAGCAGGGACAGGGGTTATGAAAAACTGTTTTTT. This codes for CASRDRGYEKLFF.

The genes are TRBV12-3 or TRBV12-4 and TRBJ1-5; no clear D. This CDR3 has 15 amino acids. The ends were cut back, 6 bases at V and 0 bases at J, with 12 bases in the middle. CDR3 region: CASRPEAFSNQPQHF. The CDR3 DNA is TGTGCCAGCAGACCTGAAGCCTTTAGCAATCAGCCCCAGCATTTT.

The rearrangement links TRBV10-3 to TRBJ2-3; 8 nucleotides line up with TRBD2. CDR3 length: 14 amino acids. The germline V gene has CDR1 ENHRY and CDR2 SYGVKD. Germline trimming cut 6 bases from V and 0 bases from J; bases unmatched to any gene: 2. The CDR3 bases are TGTGCCATCAGGGCGGGAGGAAGCACAGATACGCAGTATTTT. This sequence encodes CAIRAGGSTDTQYF.

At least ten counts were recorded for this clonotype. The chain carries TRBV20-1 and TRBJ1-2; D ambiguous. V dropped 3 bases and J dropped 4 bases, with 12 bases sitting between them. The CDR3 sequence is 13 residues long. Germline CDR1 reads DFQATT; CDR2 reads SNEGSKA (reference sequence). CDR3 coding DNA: TGCAGTGCTAGTTCGGCCAGTGGCTATGGCTACACCTTC. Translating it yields CSASSASGYGYTF.

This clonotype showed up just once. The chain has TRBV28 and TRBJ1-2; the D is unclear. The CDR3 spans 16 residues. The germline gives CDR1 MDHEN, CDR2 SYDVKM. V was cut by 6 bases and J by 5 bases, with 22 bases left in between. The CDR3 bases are TGTGCCAGCAGCGATAATCGAGCCTCCGCTTATTATGGCTACACCTTC. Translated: CASSDNRASAYYGYTF.

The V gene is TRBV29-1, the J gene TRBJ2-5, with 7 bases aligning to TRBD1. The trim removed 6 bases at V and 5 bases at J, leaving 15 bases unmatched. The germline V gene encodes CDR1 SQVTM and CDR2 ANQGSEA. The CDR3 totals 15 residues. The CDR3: CSVSRGTALWETQYF. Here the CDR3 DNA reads TGCAGCGTCTCCAGAGGGACAGCGCTATGGGAGACCCAGTACTTC.

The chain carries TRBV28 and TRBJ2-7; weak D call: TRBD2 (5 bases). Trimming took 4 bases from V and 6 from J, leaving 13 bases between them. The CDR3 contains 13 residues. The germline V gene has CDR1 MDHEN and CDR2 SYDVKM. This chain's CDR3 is CASSSPGLSEQYF. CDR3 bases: TGTGCCAGCAGTTCCCCTGGACTGAGCGAGCAGTACTTC.

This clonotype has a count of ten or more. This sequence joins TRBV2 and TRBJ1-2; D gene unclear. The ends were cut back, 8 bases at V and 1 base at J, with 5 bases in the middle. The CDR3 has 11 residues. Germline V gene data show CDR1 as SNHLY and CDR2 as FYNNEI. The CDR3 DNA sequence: TGTGCCAGCTTCCTTAACTATGGCTACACCTTC. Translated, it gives CASFLNYGYTF. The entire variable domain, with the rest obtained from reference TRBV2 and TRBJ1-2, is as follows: EPEVTQTPSHQVTQMGQEVILRCVPISNHLYFYWYRQILGQKVEFLVSFYNNEISEKSEIFDDQFSVERPDGSNFTLKIRSTKLEDSAMYFCASFLNYGYTFGSGTRLTVV.

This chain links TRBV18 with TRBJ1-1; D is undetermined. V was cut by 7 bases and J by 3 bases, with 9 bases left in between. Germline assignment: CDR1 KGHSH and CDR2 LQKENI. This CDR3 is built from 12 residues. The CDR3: CASFMGDTEAFF. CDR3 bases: TGTGCCAGCTTTATGGGAGACACTGAAGCTTTCTTT.

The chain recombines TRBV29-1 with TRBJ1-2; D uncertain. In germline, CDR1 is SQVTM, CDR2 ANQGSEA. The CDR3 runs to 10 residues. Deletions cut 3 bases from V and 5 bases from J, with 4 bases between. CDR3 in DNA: TGCAGCGTTGAGGCATATGGCTACACCTTC. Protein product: CSVEAYGYTF.

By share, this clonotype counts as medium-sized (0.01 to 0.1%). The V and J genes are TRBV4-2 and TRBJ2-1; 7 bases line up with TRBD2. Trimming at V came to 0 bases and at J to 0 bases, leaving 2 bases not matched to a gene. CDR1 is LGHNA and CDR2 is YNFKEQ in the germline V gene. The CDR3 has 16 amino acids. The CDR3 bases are TGTGCCAGCAGCCAAGACGGGGGGAGCTCCTACAATGAGCAGTTCTTC. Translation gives CASSQDGGSSYNEQFF.